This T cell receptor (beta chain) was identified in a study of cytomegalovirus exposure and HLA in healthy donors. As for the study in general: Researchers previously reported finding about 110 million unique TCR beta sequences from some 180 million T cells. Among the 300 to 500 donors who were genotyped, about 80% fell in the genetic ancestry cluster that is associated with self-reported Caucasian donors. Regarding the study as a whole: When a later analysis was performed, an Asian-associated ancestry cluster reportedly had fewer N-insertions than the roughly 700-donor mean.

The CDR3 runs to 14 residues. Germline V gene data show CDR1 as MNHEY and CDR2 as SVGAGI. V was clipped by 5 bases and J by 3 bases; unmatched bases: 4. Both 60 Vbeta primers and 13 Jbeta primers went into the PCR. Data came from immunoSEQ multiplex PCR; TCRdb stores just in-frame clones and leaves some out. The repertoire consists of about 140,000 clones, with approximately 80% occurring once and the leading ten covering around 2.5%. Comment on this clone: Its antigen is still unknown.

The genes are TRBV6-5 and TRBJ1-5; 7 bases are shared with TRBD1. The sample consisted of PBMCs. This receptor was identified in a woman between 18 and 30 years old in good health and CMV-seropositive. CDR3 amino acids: CASSNTGANQPQHF. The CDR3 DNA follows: TGTGCCAGCAGTAATACAGGGGCCAATCAGCCCCAGCATTTT.